A single sample gave rise to the 18 T cell receptor beta chains below, sequenced in a study of glioma-infiltrating T cells after dendritic cell vaccination. The repertoire was sequenced with immunoSEQ multiplex PCR; TCRdb's copy has only in-frame clones and lacks some. The table shows fewer than 85,000 clones, with 80% to 90% occurring only once. The source was blood, collected before dendritic cell vaccination. These receptor sequences come from a human donor with glioblastoma.

The chain employs TRBV7-2 and TRBJ2-2; D might be TRBD2 (5 bases). CDR3 size: 14 residues. Trimming stripped 7 bases from V and 0 bases from J, with 9 bases between. CDR1 and CDR2 (germline): SGHTA, FQGNSA. This chain's CDR3 is CASKSGPNTGELFF. Here the CDR3 DNA reads TGTGCCAGCAAAAGCGGTCCGAACACCGGGGAGCTGTTTTTT.

This clone was counted once. The V call is TRBV9, the J call TRBJ2-5, with D tentatively TRBD2 (6 bases). The length of the CDR3 is 15 residues. The germline CDR1 and CDR2 sequences are SGDLS and YYNGEE. V lost 0 bases and J 1 base, leaving 10 bases between the germline ends. The DNA of the CDR3 is TGTGCCAGCAGCGTAGAAACGGGGGTCCAAGAGACCCAGTACTTC. Residues: CASSVETGVQETQYF.

V gene TRBV6-4 combines with J gene TRBJ2-3; 7 nucleotides line up with TRBD2. V dropped 3 bases and J dropped 1; count of bases not matched to a gene: 1. Germline V gene lookup returns CDR1 MRHNA and CDR2 SNTAGT. This CDR3 has 14 amino acids. The CDR3 spells CASSERGGTDTQYF. The CDR3 nucleotides are TGTGCCAGCAGTGAACGGGGGGGCACAGATACGCAGTATTTT.

The chain employs TRBV2 and TRBJ2-7; 7 bases are shared with TRBD2. J was trimmed by 1 base and V by 7 bases; bases with no gene match: 10. Per germline, CDR1 SNHLY and CDR2 FYNNEI. There are 15 residues in the CDR3. In nucleotides, the CDR3 is TGTGCCAGCAACACTCCGACTAGCCGATCCTACGAGCAGTACTTC. Translated: CASNTPTSRSYEQYF.

This chain links TRBV5-1 with TRBJ1-1; 7 bases align to TRBD1. This CDR3 contains 15 residues. The V segment lost 0 bases and the J segment 7 bases; nucleotides outside the gene matches: 9. Looked up from germline, CDR1 is SGHRS and CDR2 is YFSETQ. The CDR3 DNA is TGCGCCAGCAGCTTGGGGGGAATACAGGGGTATGAAGCTTTCTTT. It is translated as CASSLGGIQGYEAFF.

This sequence joins TRBV5-1 and TRBJ2-5, with 7 bases identical to TRBD2. The CDR3 has 12 amino acids. Germline V gives CDR1 SGHRS, CDR2 YFSETQ. The V gene end was trimmed by 4 bases and the J gene end by 5 bases; junction bases not matched to a gene: 2. The chain's CDR3 is CASSGGSETQYF. The CDR3 bases are TGCGCCAGCAGCGGCGGGAGCGAGACCCAGTACTTC.

The chain is built from TRBV9 and TRBJ1-1; TRBD1 is a possible D gene (5 bases). Between the trimmed V and J ends, which lost 0 bases and 1 base, there was a span of 7 bases. The germline gives CDR1 SGDLS, CDR2 YYNGEE. This CDR3 is 14 amino acids long. The CDR3 coding sequence is TGTGCCAGCAGCGTAGCAGGGCGGAACACTGAAGCTTTCTTT. Translation gives CASSVAGRNTEAFF.

As regards this clone: Additional DNA sequences in this sample encode the identical CDR3. The CDR3 coding sequence is TGTGCCAGCAGTGATTCCAGCGGGGTTCCTTACGAGCAGTACTTC. This codes for CASSDSSGVPYEQYF. The chain couples TRBV6-1 to TRBJ2-7, with 7 bases that match TRBD2. Trimming cost V 3 bases and J 4 bases; bases outside gene matches: 9. Germline lookup yields CDR1 MNHNS and CDR2 SASEGT. The CDR3 is made up of 15 amino acids.

This chain connects TRBV28 to TRBJ1-2, with 9 bases identical to TRBD1. This CDR3 contains 14 residues. Trimming cost V 5 bases and J 5 bases; bases outside gene matches: 6. Per germline, CDR1 MDHEN and CDR2 SYDVKM. The CDR3 spells CASSPLGQGYGYTF. CDR3 sequence (DNA): TGTGCCAGCAGTCCCCTAGGACAGGGGTATGGCTACACCTTC.

Here the CDR3 DNA reads TGTGCCAGCAGCCCACAGGGAAGAGAGCAGTACTTC. Amino acids: CASSPQGREQYF. V gene TRBV5-6 combines with J gene TRBJ2-7; perhaps TRBD1 as D (6 bases). The germline gives CDR1 SGHDT, CDR2 YYEEEE. The CDR3 totals 12 residues. V was pared by 4 bases and J by 7 bases, with 12 bases between.

The chain couples TRBV2 to TRBJ2-7; the D gene is possibly TRBD1 (6 bases). The CDR3 consists of 11 residues. Germline V gene data show CDR1 as SNHLY and CDR2 as FYNNEI. V shed 8 bases and J shed 5 bases, with 10 bases lying between them. CDR3 in DNA: TGTGCCAGCGGCCAGGGGCACGAGCAGTACTTC. Protein product: CASGQGHEQYF.

The chain is built from TRBV5-1 and TRBJ2-7, with D possibly TRBD1 on 5 matching bases. Germline V gene sequence: CDR1 SGHRS, CDR2 YFSETQ. The CDR3 consists of 15 residues. The V gene lost 0 bases and the J gene lost 0 bases, with 10 bases spanning the gap. CDR3 region: CASSLGQGPSYEQYF. As DNA, the CDR3 is TGCGCCAGCAGCTTGGGGCAGGGCCCCTCCTACGAGCAGTACTTC.

The J gene is TRBJ1-4, the V gene TRBV5-1; D possibly corresponds to TRBD1 (5 bases). The ends were cut back, 4 bases at V and 4 bases at J, with 11 bases in the middle. Germline lookup yields CDR1 SGHRS and CDR2 YFSETQ. The CDR3 has 14 amino acids. The CDR3 coding sequence is TGCGCCAGCAGCGCGACAGCCTATAATGAAAAACTGTTTTTT. It yields the protein CASSATAYNEKLFF.

The V call is TRBV5-1, the J call TRBJ1-4; D is unresolved. V shed 0 bases and J shed 0 bases, with 12 bases lying between them. Germline CDR1 is SGHRS and CDR2 is YFSETQ. The CDR3 length is 17 residues. CDR3 bases: TGCGCCAGCAGCTTGGGGTGGGCGCGCTCAACTAATGAAAAACTGTTTTTT. This translates into CASSLGWARSTNEKLFF.

The genes are TRBV19 and TRBJ1-2; weak D call: TRBD1 (5 bases). The CDR3 consists of 14 residues. Germline CDR1 is LNHDA and CDR2 is SQIVND (reference sequence). Trimming took off 6 bases at V and 3 bases at J, with 14 bases between the two ends. As DNA, the CDR3 is TGTGCCAGTAGCCCCTCCGTAGGGGACTATGGCTACACCTTC. Its protein product is CASSPSVGDYGYTF.

The chain is built from TRBV7-8 and TRBJ1-1; no reliable D call. The CDR3 sequence is 13 residues long. V was clipped by 0 bases and J by 5 bases, with 7 bases between them. Germline CDR1 is SGHVS and CDR2 is FQNEAQ. The CDR3 bases are TGTGCCAGCAGCTTAGCTCGCAGGACTGAAGCTTTCTTT. Protein: CASSLARRTEAFF.

The chain uses TRBV19 and TRBJ2-2; 10 nucleotides line up with TRBD2. CDR1 LNHDA and CDR2 SQIVND come from the germline V gene (reference sequence). J lost 5 bases, V lost 6 bases, and 12 bases had no gene match. The CDR3 is made up of 17 amino acids. Here the CDR3 reads CASSKKSGRAGTGELFF. The DNA for the CDR3 is TGTGCCAGTAGCAAAAAAAGCGGGAGGGCTGGTACCGGGGAGCTGTTTTTT.

This clone was seen just once. This chain uses TRBV2 with TRBJ2-7; a possible D gene is TRBD1 (6 bases). The germline V gene encodes CDR1 SNHLY and CDR2 FYNNEI. The CDR3 runs to 13 residues. Between the trimmed V and J ends, which lost 5 bases and 6 bases, there was a span of 14 bases. The CDR3, as DNA: TGTGCCAGCAGTTGGGACACAGAAGGCGAGCAGTACTTC. Its protein is CASSWDTEGEQYF.